The rows below give T cell receptor beta chains drawn from one sample of a study of T cells after yellow fever vaccination. TCRdb re-analysed the 5' RACE reads in MiXCR, keeping a single row per CDR3 protein. The profile shows some 600,000 distinct CDR3 sequences, roughly a sixth of them singletons. Sequencing used PBMCs, obtained roughly 5 days after the first yellow fever vaccination. The receptors were gathered from a young man who received the YFV17D yellow fever vaccine. Each CDR3 is given with its conserved first and last residue. The order of the fields is V gene, J gene, clone size, D gene, CDR3 protein, CDR3 DNA. D genes are given only for firm matches. Size values are once, few and many counts, or a class for expanded clones, and some rows have none.

v_call: TRBV12-3/TRBV12-4; j_call: TRBJ2-7; clone_size: few; d_call: .; cdr3_aa: CASSLRTDEQYF; cdr3_nt: TGTGCCAGCAGTTTACGGACAGACGAGCAGTACTTC
v_call: TRBV28; j_call: TRBJ2-3; clone_size: .; d_call: .; cdr3_aa: CASRPQQGTQNF; cdr3_nt: TGTGCCAGCAGGCCCCAGCAGGGTACGCAGAATTTT
v_call: TRBV7-9; j_call: TRBJ2-4; clone_size: few; d_call: .; cdr3_aa: CASSSMTAKNIQYF; cdr3_nt: TGTGCCAGCAGCTCGATGACAGCCAAAAACATTCAGTACTTC
v_call: TRBV2; j_call: TRBJ2-1; clone_size: few; d_call: .; cdr3_aa: CASRDAGTIYNEQFF; cdr3_nt: TGTGCCAGCAGGGACGCCGGGACAATTTACAATGAGCAGTTCTTC
v_call: TRBV7-2; j_call: TRBJ2-6; clone_size: few; d_call: .; cdr3_aa: CASSSQGRSGANVLTF; cdr3_nt: TGTGCCAGCAGCTCTCAGGGTCGCTCTGGGGCCAACGTCCTGACTTTC
v_call: TRBV7-8; j_call: TRBJ2-7; clone_size: .; d_call: .; cdr3_aa: CASSSSSRDGRYEQYF; cdr3_nt: TGTGCCAGCAGCTCCTCCTCCCGGGACGGAAGATACGAGCAGTACTTC
v_call: TRBV7-2; j_call: TRBJ2-5; clone_size: few; d_call: .; cdr3_aa: CASSTPANQIGTQYF; cdr3_nt: TGTGCCAGCAGCACACCGGCAAACCAAATCGGGACCCAGTACTTC
v_call: TRBV21-1; j_call: TRBJ2-2; clone_size: .; d_call: .; cdr3_aa: CANRPGQFTGELFF; cdr3_nt: TGTGCCAACCGTCCGGGACAGTTCACCGGGGAGCTGTTTTTT
v_call: TRBV13; j_call: TRBJ1-1; clone_size: .; d_call: TRBD1; cdr3_aa: CASSWTGLGTEAFF; cdr3_nt: TGTGCCAGCAGCTGGACAGGGCTGGGGACTGAAGCTTTCTTT
v_call: TRBV29-1; j_call: TRBJ2-3; clone_size: .; d_call: TRBD2; cdr3_aa: CSVPHPLAGDTDTQYF; cdr3_nt: TGCAGCGTGCCCCACCCGCTAGCGGGAGACACAGATACGCAGTATTTT
v_call: TRBV6-4; j_call: TRBJ2-1; clone_size: .; d_call: .; cdr3_aa: CASSPSVGGKQFF; cdr3_nt: TGTGCCAGCAGTCCCTCTGTCGGGGGTAAGCAGTTCTTC
v_call: TRBV27; j_call: TRBJ2-1; clone_size: .; d_call: .; cdr3_aa: CASSLRFMSSYNEQFF; cdr3_nt: TGTGCCAGCAGTTTAAGGTTCATGAGCTCCTACAATGAGCAGTTCTTC
v_call: TRBV6-5; j_call: TRBJ1-3; clone_size: .; d_call: TRBD1; cdr3_aa: CASRGTAENTIYF; cdr3_nt: TGTGCCAGCAGGGGGACAGCGGAAAACACCATATATTTT
v_call: TRBV5-1; j_call: TRBJ2-1; clone_size: many; d_call: .; cdr3_aa: CASSPDPGLSYNEQFF; cdr3_nt: TGCGCCAGCAGCCCGGACCCAGGGTTGTCCTACAATGAGCAGTTCTTC
v_call: TRBV6-2/TRBV6-3; j_call: TRBJ1-5; clone_size: .; d_call: .; cdr3_aa: CASSYPQPQHF; cdr3_nt: TGTGCCAGCAGTTACCCTCAGCCCCAGCATTTT
v_call: TRBV3-1; j_call: TRBJ2-3; clone_size: .; d_call: .; cdr3_aa: CASSQVGRGRDTQYF; cdr3_nt: TGTGCCAGCAGCCAAGTGGGCCGGGGCCGGGATACGCAGTATTTT
v_call: TRBV7-2; j_call: TRBJ2-7; clone_size: few; d_call: TRBD2; cdr3_aa: CASSLVGAGSSYEQYF; cdr3_nt: TGTGCCAGCAGCTTAGTCGGAGCGGGGAGCTCCTACGAGCAGTACTTC
v_call: TRBV5-1; j_call: TRBJ2-5; clone_size: few; d_call: TRBD2; cdr3_aa: CASSLDRWRVLADQETQYF; cdr3_nt: TGCGCCAGCAGCTTGGATCGGTGGCGGGTACTAGCGGACCAAGAGACCCAGTACTTC
v_call: TRBV5-1; j_call: TRBJ2-4; clone_size: .; d_call: .; cdr3_aa: CASRPASFAKNIQYF; cdr3_nt: TGCGCCAGCAGGCCCGCTAGCTTCGCCAAAAACATTCAGTACTTC
v_call: TRBV20-1; j_call: TRBJ2-5; clone_size: few; d_call: .; cdr3_aa: CSARVIGAPLQETQYF; cdr3_nt: TGCAGTGCTAGAGTAATAGGGGCTCCCCTCCAAGAGACCCAGTACTTC
v_call: TRBV10-3; j_call: TRBJ2-2; clone_size: .; d_call: .; cdr3_aa: CAISELGANTGELFF; cdr3_nt: TGTGCCATCAGTGAGTTAGGAGCGAACACCGGGGAGCTGTTTTTT
v_call: TRBV7-9; j_call: TRBJ1-5; clone_size: few; d_call: .; cdr3_aa: CASKRPFSGRNQPQHF; cdr3_nt: TGTGCCAGCAAACGTCCTTTTTCGGGGCGCAATCAGCCCCAGCATTTT
v_call: TRBV5-1; j_call: TRBJ2-3; clone_size: many; d_call: .; cdr3_aa: CASSLEADTQYF; cdr3_nt: TGTGCCAGCAGCTTAGAAGCAGATACGCAGTATTTT
v_call: TRBV20-1; j_call: TRBJ2-5; clone_size: .; d_call: .; cdr3_aa: CSARAFALLGQETQYF; cdr3_nt: TGCAGTGCTAGAGCCTTCGCTCTGCTGGGCCAAGAGACCCAGTACTTC
v_call: TRBV4-2; j_call: TRBJ2-3; clone_size: .; d_call: .; cdr3_aa: CASSQEDQIAQYF; cdr3_nt: TGTGCCAGCAGCCAAGAGGACCAGATAGCGCAGTATTTT
v_call: TRBV28; j_call: TRBJ1-5; clone_size: .; d_call: TRBD1; cdr3_aa: CASSLAQGASQPQHF; cdr3_nt: TGTGCCAGCAGTTTAGCCCAGGGGGCGAGTCAGCCCCAGCATTTT
v_call: TRBV19; j_call: TRBJ1-6; clone_size: .; d_call: .; cdr3_aa: CASTRQGGSPLHF; cdr3_nt: TGTGCCTCAACCCGGCAGGGAGGTTCACCCCTCCACTTT
v_call: TRBV6-5; j_call: TRBJ2-4; clone_size: .; d_call: TRBD2; cdr3_aa: CASSYGTSGAKNIQYF; cdr3_nt: TGTGCCAGCAGTTACGGGACTAGCGGGGCCAAAAACATTCAGTACTTC
v_call: TRBV5-1; j_call: TRBJ2-3; clone_size: .; d_call: .; cdr3_aa: CASSSEGTDTQYF; cdr3_nt: TGCGCCAGCAGCTCGGAGGGGACAGATACGCAGTATTTT
v_call: TRBV3-1; j_call: TRBJ1-4; clone_size: .; d_call: TRBD1; cdr3_aa: CASSQTRGLNEKLFF; cdr3_nt: TGTGCCAGCAGCCAAACCAGGGGGCTAAATGAAAAACTGTTTTTT
v_call: TRBV7-2; j_call: TRBJ1-4; clone_size: few; d_call: TRBD1; cdr3_aa: CASSPRTGVGEKLFF; cdr3_nt: TGTGCCAGCAGCCCCCGGACAGGGGTGGGTGAAAAACTGTTTTTT
v_call: TRBV5-5; j_call: TRBJ1-5; clone_size: few; d_call: .; cdr3_aa: CASSLGRGLSNQPQHF; cdr3_nt: TGTGCCAGCAGCTTGGGAAGGGGTTTGAGCAATCAGCCCCAGCATTTT
v_call: TRBV6-2/TRBV6-3; j_call: TRBJ2-5; clone_size: .; d_call: TRBD2; cdr3_aa: CASSSKGLAGTQETQYF; cdr3_nt: TGTGCCAGCAGTTCAAAAGGGCTAGCGGGGACCCAAGAGACCCAGTACTTC
v_call: TRBV3-1; j_call: TRBJ1-5; clone_size: few; d_call: TRBD1; cdr3_aa: CASSQGNTGGYQPQHF; cdr3_nt: TGTGCCAGCAGCCAAGGGAATACAGGGGGCTACCAGCCCCAGCATTTT
v_call: TRBV5-1; j_call: TRBJ2-5; clone_size: .; d_call: TRBD2; cdr3_aa: CASSSKGTSGGLLETQYF; cdr3_nt: TGCGCCAGCAGCTCGAAGGGGACTAGCGGGGGGCTTTTGGAGACCCAGTACTTC
v_call: TRBV4-2; j_call: TRBJ1-6; clone_size: few; d_call: TRBD1; cdr3_aa: CASSRDRSSYNSPLHF; cdr3_nt: TGTGCCAGCAGCCGGGACAGGAGCTCCTATAATTCACCCCTCCACTTT
v_call: TRBV9; j_call: TRBJ2-2; clone_size: .; d_call: .; cdr3_aa: CASSVVQGGGELFF; cdr3_nt: TGTGCCAGCAGCGTAGTGCAGGGAGGCGGGGAGCTGTTTTTT
v_call: TRBV29-1; j_call: TRBJ1-5; clone_size: few; d_call: .; cdr3_aa: CSVALGNDQPQHF; cdr3_nt: TGCAGCGTCGCGTTGGGAAATGATCAGCCCCAGCATTTT
v_call: TRBV20-1; j_call: TRBJ2-3; clone_size: many; d_call: TRBD1; cdr3_aa: CSARQGGSDTQYF; cdr3_nt: TGCAGTGCAAGACAGGGGGGATCAGATACGCAGTATTTT
v_call: TRBV12-3/TRBV12-4; j_call: TRBJ1-5; clone_size: .; d_call: .; cdr3_aa: CASRIATGWYQPQHF; cdr3_nt: TGTGCCAGCAGGATCGCTACGGGGTGGTACCAGCCCCAGCATTTT
v_call: TRBV5-5; j_call: TRBJ2-3; clone_size: .; d_call: .; cdr3_aa: CASTHEMGLSQYF; cdr3_nt: TGTGCCAGCACCCATGAGATGGGTTTGTCGCAGTATTTT
v_call: TRBV14; j_call: TRBJ2-1; clone_size: .; d_call: .; cdr3_aa: CASSQYRAPRNEQFF; cdr3_nt: TGTGCCAGCAGCCAATATCGGGCTCCACGGAATGAGCAGTTCTTC
v_call: TRBV10-3; j_call: TRBJ2-6; clone_size: few; d_call: TRBD2; cdr3_aa: CAISFPWGGSMGANVLTF; cdr3_nt: TGTGCCATCAGTTTCCCTTGGGGAGGGAGCATGGGGGCCAACGTCCTGACTTTC
v_call: TRBV11-2; j_call: TRBJ2-2; clone_size: .; d_call: TRBD2; cdr3_aa: CASSLRLAANTGELFF; cdr3_nt: TGTGCCAGCAGCCTTAGACTAGCGGCCAACACCGGGGAGCTGTTTTTT
v_call: TRBV5-5; j_call: TRBJ2-3; clone_size: few; d_call: .; cdr3_aa: CAASLDSTDTQYF; cdr3_nt: TGTGCCGCGAGCCTGGATAGCACAGATACGCAGTATTTT
v_call: TRBV30; j_call: TRBJ2-1; clone_size: .; d_call: TRBD2; cdr3_aa: CAWSVRLAASEQFF; cdr3_nt: TGTGCCTGGAGTGTACGGCTAGCGGCCAGCGAGCAGTTCTTC
v_call: TRBV27; j_call: TRBJ1-3; clone_size: .; d_call: .; cdr3_aa: CASSLSQGYSGNTIYF; cdr3_nt: TGTGCCAGCAGTTTATCCCAGGGATACTCTGGAAACACCATATATTTT
v_call: TRBV12-3/TRBV12-4; j_call: TRBJ2-5; clone_size: once; d_call: TRBD2; cdr3_aa: CASSRTSGAGEETQYF; cdr3_nt: TGTGCCAGCAGCCGGACTAGCGGGGCTGGCGAGGAGACCCAGTACTTC
v_call: TRBV7-2; j_call: TRBJ2-3; clone_size: few; d_call: .; cdr3_aa: CASSLMPHMPNTDTQYF; cdr3_nt: TGTGCCAGCAGCTTAATGCCACACATGCCTAACACAGATACGCAGTATTTT
v_call: TRBV20-1; j_call: TRBJ2-1; clone_size: .; d_call: .; cdr3_aa: CSARDIRKSYNEQFF; cdr3_nt: TGCAGTGCTAGAGATATTCGGAAGTCCTACAATGAGCAGTTCTTC
v_call: TRBV4-2; j_call: TRBJ1-2; clone_size: few; d_call: TRBD1; cdr3_aa: CASSHWGTGPRTGYGYTF; cdr3_nt: TGTGCCAGCAGCCACTGGGGGACAGGACCCCGGACGGGATATGGCTACACCTTC
v_call: TRBV3-1; j_call: TRBJ1-2; clone_size: .; d_call: .; cdr3_aa: CASSQAARSGYTF; cdr3_nt: TGTGCCAGCAGCCAAGCGGCGAGATCGGGCTACACCTTC
v_call: TRBV7-3; j_call: TRBJ2-3; clone_size: .; d_call: TRBD2; cdr3_aa: CASSFLGGVTDTQYF; cdr3_nt: TGTGCCAGCAGCTTTTTGGGGGGGGTCACAGATACGCAGTATTTT
v_call: TRBV12-3/TRBV12-4; j_call: TRBJ2-1; clone_size: .; d_call: .; cdr3_aa: CASSFDTPRYNEQFF; cdr3_nt: TGTGCCAGCAGTTTCGATACCCCCCGCTACAATGAGCAGTTCTTC